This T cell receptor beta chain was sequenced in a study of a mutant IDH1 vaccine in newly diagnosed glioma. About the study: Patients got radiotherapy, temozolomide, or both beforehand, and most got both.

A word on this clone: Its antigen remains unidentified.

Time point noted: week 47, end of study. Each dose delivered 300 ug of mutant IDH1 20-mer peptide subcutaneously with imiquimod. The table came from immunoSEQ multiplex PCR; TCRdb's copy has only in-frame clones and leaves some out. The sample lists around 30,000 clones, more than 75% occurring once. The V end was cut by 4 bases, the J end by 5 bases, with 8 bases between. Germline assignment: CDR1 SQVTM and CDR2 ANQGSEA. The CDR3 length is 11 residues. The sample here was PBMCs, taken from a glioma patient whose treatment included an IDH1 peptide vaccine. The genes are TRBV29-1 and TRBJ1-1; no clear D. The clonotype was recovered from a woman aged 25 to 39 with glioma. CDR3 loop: CSVGSGTEAFF. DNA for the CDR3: TGCAGCGTTGGGTCTGGGACTGAAGCTTTCTTT.